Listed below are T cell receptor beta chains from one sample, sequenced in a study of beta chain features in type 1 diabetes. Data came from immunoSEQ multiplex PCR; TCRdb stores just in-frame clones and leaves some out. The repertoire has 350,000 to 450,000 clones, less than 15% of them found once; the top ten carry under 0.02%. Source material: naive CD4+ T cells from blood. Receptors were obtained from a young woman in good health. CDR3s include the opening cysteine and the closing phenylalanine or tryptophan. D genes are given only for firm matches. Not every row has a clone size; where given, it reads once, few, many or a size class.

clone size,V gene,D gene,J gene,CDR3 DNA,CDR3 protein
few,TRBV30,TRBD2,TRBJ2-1,TGTGCCCGGCACACTAGCGGCCCCGCTCAGAGTGAGCAGTTCTTC,CARHTSGPAQSEQFF
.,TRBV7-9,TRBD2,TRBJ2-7,TGTGCCAGCAGCTTAGCGCGGGGGGACGAACCCTACGAGCAGTACTTC,CASSLARGDEPYEQYF
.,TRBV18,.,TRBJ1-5,TGTGCCAGCTCACCATCTACAGCCCGAGGCAATCAGCCCCAGCATTTT,CASSPSTARGNQPQHF
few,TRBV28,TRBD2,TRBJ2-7,TGTGTCGTACGGGGAGGGAGCTCCTACGAGCAGTACTTC,CVVRGGSSYEQYF
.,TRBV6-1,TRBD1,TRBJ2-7,TGTGCCAGCAGAAACAGGGGGCGCGCGTCCGGAGAGCAGTACTTC,CASRNRGRASGEQYF
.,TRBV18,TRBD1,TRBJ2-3,TGTGCCAGCTCACCGCTCAATGGACAGGGAAGCACAGATACGCAGTATTTT,CASSPLNGQGSTDTQYF
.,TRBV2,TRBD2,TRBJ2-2,TGTGCCAGCAGAGAGCGGGAGGGCCGCGGCACCGGGGAGCTGTTTTTT,CASREREGRGTGELFF
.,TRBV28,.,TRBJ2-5,TGTGCCAGCAGTTTATCGGGTTTGGAGACCCAGTACTTC,CASSLSGLETQYF
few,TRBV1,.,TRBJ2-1,TGCACCAGCAGCCAAGAGGGCGGACTAGCGGGAGGCTCCTACAATGAGCAGTTCTTC,CTSSQEGGLAGGSYNEQFF
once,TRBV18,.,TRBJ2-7,TGTGCCAGCTCACCAAGAGGCTACGAGCAGTACTTC,CASSPRGYEQYF
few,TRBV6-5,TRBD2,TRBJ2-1,TGTGCCAGCAGTTACTCCGCCGTAGCGGGAGTCTATGAGCAGTTCTTC,CASSYSAVAGVYEQFF
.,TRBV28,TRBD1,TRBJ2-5,TGTGCCAGCAGTCCTGGACAGGGGGGAAAAGAGACCCAGTACTTC,CASSPGQGGKETQYF
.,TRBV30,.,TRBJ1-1,TGTGCCTGGAGTGTAAGGGGGACTGAAGCTTTCTTT,CAWSVRGTEAFF
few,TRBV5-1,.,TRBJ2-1,TGCGCCAGCAGCTTGGCTAATGAGCAGTTCTTC,CASSLANEQFF
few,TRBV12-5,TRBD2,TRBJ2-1,TGTGCTAGTGGTTTGGTCTTAGCGGGAGCTGACTACAATGAGCAGTTCTTC,CASGLVLAGADYNEQFF
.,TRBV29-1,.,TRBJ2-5,TGCAGCGTTGGAGTAAATCTCCAAGAGACCCAGTACTTC,CSVGVNLQETQYF
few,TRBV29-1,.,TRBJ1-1,TGCAGCGTTATAGACAGTCAGGGCACTGAAGCTTTCTTT,CSVIDSQGTEAFF
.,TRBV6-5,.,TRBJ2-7,TGTGCCAGCAGTTACCGAGGGTGGAACGAGCAGTACTTC,CASSYRGWNEQYF
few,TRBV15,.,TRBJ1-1,TGTGCCACCAGCAGAGATACCCCTGGGCAGAACACTGAAGCTTTCTTT,CATSRDTPGQNTEAFF
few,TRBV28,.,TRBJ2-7,TGTGCCAGCAGTCTATCACCGAGCTCCTACGAGCAGTACTTC,CASSLSPSSYEQYF
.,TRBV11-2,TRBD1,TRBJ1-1,TGTGCCAGCAGCTTAGTCCCGGGACAGACTGAAGCTTTCTTT,CASSLVPGQTEAFF
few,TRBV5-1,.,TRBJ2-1,TGCGCCAGCAGCTGGCCCCCCGGGGGGCTTCACTATAATGAGCAGTTCTTC,CASSWPPGGLHYNEQFF
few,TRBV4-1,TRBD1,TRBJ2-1,TGCGCCAGCAGCCAAGACTCCGGGACAGGGGGGTTCTTC,CASSQDSGTGGFF
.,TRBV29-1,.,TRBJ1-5,TGCAGCGTCGTGATGGGGGGGGGCAATCAGCCCCAGCATTTT,CSVVMGGGNQPQHF
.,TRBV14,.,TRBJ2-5,TGTGCCAGCAGCCGGGGCCCTGCGAGAGAGACCCAGTACTTC,CASSRGPARETQYF
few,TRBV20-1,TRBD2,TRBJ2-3,TGCAGTGCTGGGACTAGTCGGACGCAGTATTTT,CSAGTSRTQYF
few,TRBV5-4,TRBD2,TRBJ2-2,TGTGCCAGCAGCTTGGTGGCGGGAGGGTTTCCCGGGGAGCTGTTTTTT,CASSLVAGGFPGELFF
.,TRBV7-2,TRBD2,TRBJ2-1,TGTGCCAGCAGCCCCCCGGGACTAGTAATCAATGAGCAGTTCTTC,CASSPPGLVINEQFF
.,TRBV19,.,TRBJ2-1,TGTGCCAGTATTCGGTCGAGTAGCCACAATGAGCAGTTCTTC,CASIRSSSHNEQFF
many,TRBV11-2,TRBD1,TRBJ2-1,TGTGCCAGCACCGACAGGGGGAGAAGGGAGCAGTTCTTC,CASTDRGRREQFF
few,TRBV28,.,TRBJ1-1,TGTGCCAGCAGGGGAGGCCAGACTGAAGCTTTCTTT,CASRGGQTEAFF
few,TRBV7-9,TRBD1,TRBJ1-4,TGTGCCAGCAGCGAAACAGGGGGCGCATTTGAAAAACTGTTTTTT,CASSETGGAFEKLFF
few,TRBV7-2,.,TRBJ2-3,TGTGCCAGCAGCTTACTAGCGCGAGTTGCAGGAAATACGCAGTATTTT,CASSLLARVAGNTQYF
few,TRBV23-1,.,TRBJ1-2,TGCGCCAGCAGCCTAAAGACAGCCTATGGCTACACCTTC,CASSLKTAYGYTF
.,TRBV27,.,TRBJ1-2,TGTGCCAGCAGTTTACTTTACAGCAACTATGGCTACACCTTC,CASSLLYSNYGYTF
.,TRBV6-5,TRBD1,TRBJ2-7,TGTGCCAGCAGTACCGTACAGGGGGTTGGCGAGCAGTACTTC,CASSTVQGVGEQYF
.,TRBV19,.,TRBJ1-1,TGTGCCAGTAGTCCACGGGGTCGCACTGAAGCTTTCTTT,CASSPRGRTEAFF
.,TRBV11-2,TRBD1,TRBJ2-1,TGTGCCAGCAGCTTAGTGCCGGACAGGGGTAATGAGCAGTTCTTC,CASSLVPDRGNEQFF
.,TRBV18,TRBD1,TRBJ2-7,TGTGCCAGCTCACAGGGACAGGGGCATACGAGCCAGTACTTC,CASSQGQGHTSQYF
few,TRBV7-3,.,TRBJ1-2,TGTGCCAGCAGCTCACCCGACAGGACTTCTAACTATGGCTACACCTTC,CASSSPDRTSNYGYTF
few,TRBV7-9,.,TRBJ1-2,TGTGCCAGCAGCCAAACCCAGGACAGCCATGGCTACACCTTC,CASSQTQDSHGYTF
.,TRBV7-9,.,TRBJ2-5,TGTGCCAGCAGCTTAGGTCCAGGAGGGACCCAGTACTTC,CASSLGPGGTQYF
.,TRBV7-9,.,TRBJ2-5,TGTGCCAGCAGCCTACGAACTAGGGAGGAGACCCAGTACTTC,CASSLRTREETQYF
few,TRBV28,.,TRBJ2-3,TGTGCCAGCAGCCCCACCGGGACTAGCACAGATACGCAGTATTTT,CASSPTGTSTDTQYF
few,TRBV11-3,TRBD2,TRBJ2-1,TGTGCCAGCACCCAGACTAGCGGTTCCTACAATGAGCAGTTCTTC,CASTQTSGSYNEQFF
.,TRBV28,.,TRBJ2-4,TGTGCCAGCAGTTTCGAACTACCAAAGTCCAAAAACATTCAGTACTTC,CASSFELPKSKNIQYF
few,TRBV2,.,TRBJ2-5,TGTGCCAGCGGACCCGGGGGGCGAGAGACCCAGTACTTC,CASGPGGRETQYF
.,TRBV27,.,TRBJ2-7,TGTGCCAGCAGTTTATCTTGGACTACGGCCGAGCAGTACTTC,CASSLSWTTAEQYF
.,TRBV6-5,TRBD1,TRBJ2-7,TGTGCCAGCAGCCTAACAGGGGGCCAGCAGTACTTC,CASSLTGGQQYF
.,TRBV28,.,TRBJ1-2,TGTGCCAGCAGTCCGCTAATTATCCAGGGTGGCTACACCTTC,CASSPLIIQGGYTF